What follows is one TCR beta chain and its context. This entry belongs to a study of T cells in Graves' hyperthyroidism and ophthalmopathy. It was RNA transcripts that yielded the amplified TCR beta CDR3 regions. HTBI primers drove first-round RT-PCR of the TCR CDR3. A single record per CDR3 protein comes from TCRdb applying MiXCR to the multiplex PCR reads. This table has hundreds of thousands of distinct CDR3 sequences, just under 15% appearing once. Sequencing was done on a sample of blood. This TCR was sampled from a woman in her thirties with Graves' hyperthyroidism.

The CDR3 region has the DNA TGTGCCAGCAGTTTAGATCTTGGCGAGACCCAGTACTTC. Protein: CASSLDLGETQYF. The rearrangement uses TRBV12-3 or TRBV12-4 and TRBJ2-5; D remains ambiguous. CDR3 length equals 13 residues. V was clipped by 1 base and J by 5 bases, with 8 bases between them.